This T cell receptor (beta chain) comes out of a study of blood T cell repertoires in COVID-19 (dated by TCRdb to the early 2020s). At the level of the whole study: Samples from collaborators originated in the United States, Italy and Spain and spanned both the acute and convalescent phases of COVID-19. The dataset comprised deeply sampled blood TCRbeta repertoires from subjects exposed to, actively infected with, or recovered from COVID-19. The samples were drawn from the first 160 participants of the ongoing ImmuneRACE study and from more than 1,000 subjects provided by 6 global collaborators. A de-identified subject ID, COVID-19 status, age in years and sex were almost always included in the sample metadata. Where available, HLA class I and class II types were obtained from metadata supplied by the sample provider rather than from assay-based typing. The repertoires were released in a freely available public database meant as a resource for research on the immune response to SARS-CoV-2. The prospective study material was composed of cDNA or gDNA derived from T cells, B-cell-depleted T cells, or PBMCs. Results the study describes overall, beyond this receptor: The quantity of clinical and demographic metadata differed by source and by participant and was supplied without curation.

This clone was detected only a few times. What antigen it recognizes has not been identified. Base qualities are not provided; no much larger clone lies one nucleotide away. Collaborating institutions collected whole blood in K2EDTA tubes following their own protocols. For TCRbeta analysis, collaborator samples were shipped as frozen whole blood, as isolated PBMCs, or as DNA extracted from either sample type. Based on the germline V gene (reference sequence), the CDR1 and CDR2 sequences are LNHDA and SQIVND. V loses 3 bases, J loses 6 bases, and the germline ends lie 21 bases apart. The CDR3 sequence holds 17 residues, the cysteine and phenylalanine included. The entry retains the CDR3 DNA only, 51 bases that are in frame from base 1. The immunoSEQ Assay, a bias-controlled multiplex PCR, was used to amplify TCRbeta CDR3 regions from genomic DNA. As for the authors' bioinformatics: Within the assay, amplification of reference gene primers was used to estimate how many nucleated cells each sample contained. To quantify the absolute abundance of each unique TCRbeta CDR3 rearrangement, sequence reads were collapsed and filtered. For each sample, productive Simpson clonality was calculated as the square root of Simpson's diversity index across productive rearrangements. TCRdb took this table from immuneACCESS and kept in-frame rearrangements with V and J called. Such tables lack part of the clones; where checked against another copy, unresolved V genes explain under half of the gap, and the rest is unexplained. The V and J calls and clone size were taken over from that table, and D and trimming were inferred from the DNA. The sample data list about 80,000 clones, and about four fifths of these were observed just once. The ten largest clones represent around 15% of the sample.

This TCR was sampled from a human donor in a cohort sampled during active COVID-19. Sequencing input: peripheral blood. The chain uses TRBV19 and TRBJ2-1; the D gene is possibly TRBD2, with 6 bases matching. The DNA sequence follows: TGTGCCAGTAGTATTCCCGGAGGGTCAGATCTGAGCAATGAGCAGTTCTTC. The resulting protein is CASSIPGGSDLSNEQFF.